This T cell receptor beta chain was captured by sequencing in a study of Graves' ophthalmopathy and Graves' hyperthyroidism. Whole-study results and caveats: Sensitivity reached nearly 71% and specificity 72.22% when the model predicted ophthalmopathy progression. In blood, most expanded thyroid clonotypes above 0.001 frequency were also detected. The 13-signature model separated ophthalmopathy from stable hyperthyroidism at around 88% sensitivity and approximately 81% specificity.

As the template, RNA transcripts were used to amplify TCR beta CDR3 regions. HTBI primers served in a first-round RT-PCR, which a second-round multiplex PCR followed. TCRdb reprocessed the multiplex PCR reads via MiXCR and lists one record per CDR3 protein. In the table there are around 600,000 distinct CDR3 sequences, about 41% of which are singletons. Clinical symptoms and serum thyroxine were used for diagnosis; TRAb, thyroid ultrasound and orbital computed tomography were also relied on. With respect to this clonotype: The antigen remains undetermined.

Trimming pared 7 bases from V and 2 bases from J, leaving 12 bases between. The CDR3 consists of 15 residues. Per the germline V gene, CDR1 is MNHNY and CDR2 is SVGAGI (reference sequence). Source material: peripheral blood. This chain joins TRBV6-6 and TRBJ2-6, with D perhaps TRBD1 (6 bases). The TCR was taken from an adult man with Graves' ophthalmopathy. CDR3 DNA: TGTGCCAGCATCTCCAGGGGTGCTGGGGCCAACGTCCTGACTTTC. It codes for CASISRGAGANVLTF.